Following are 10 T cell receptor beta chains from one sample sequenced in a study of regulatory T cells in long-lasting Graves disease. Noted time point: newly diagnosed GD, antithyroid drugs for less than 3 months. The TCR library was made from RNA extracted from PBMCs. Combining iRepertoire HTBI primers with Arm-PCR of CDR3 regions, the authors built TCR beta libraries. TCRdb independently ran MiXCR on the multiplex PCR reads; one entry per CDR3 protein. The table has 350,000 to 500,000 distinct CDR3 sequences, about 14% seen once. This sample also appeared in a second study, on T cells in Graves' hyperthyroidism and ophthalmopathy.

The specimen was peripheral blood mononuclear cells (PBMCs), collected at new diagnosis, from a patient treated with antithyroid drugs. The receptors shown here come from a woman in her 50s with Graves disease.

This clonotype was detected many times. In DNA, the CDR3 is TGTGCCAGCAGTTTAATGGGACCTTGGGCAGGGGGATCCTACGAGCAGTACTTC. It specifies CASSLMGPWAGGSYEQYF. The rearrangement uses TRBV27 and TRBJ2-7; 7 bases align to TRBD1. From germline, CDR1 is MNHEY and CDR2 SMNVEV (reference sequence). The CDR3 spans 18 residues. J lost 1 base, V lost 2 bases, and 14 bases had no gene match.

This rearrangement joins TRBV7-2 to TRBJ2-6; 10 bases line up with TRBD1. The CDR3 consists of 17 residues. Germline loops: CDR1 SGHTA, CDR2 FQGNSA. The trim removed 4 bases at V and 3 bases at J, leaving 6 bases unmatched. CDR3 bases: TGTGCCAGCAGCTCCCCGGGACAGGGGTTTGGGGCCAACGTCCTGACTTTC. This codes for CASSSPGQGFGANVLTF.

At least ten counts were recorded for this clonotype. This chain uses TRBV7-6 with TRBJ1-5; TRBD1 might be the D (5 bases). Germline lookup yields CDR1 SGHVS and CDR2 FNYEAQ. This CDR3 has 16 amino acids. Between the trimmed V and J ends, which lost 3 bases and 4 bases, there was a span of 16 bases. The CDR3 is CASSFQEEGWNQPQHF. CDR3 in DNA: TGTGCCAGCAGCTTTCAAGAGGAGGGGTGGAATCAGCCCCAGCATTTT. The full variable domain, with the rest looked up from reference TRBV7-6 and TRBJ1-5, is GAGVSQSPRYKVTKRGQDVALRCDPISGHVSLYWYRQALGQGPEFLTYFNYEAQQDKSGLPNDRFSAERPEGSISTLTIQRTEQRDSAMYRCASSFQEEGWNQPQHFGDGTRLSIL.

The sample holds a few counts of this clonotype. The chain couples TRBV28 to TRBJ1-3; the D gene is possibly TRBD1 (6 bases). V was clipped by 9 bases and J by 0 bases, with 15 bases between them. Germline CDR1 MDHEN, CDR2 SYDVKM. This CDR3 is 15 amino acids long. The CDR3 DNA reads TGTGCCAGTCGCGGGGGGGACACCTCTGGAAACACCATATATTTT. Protein product: CASRGGDTSGNTIYF.

This clonotype was seen more than once but under ten times. The chain is built from TRBV10-1 and TRBJ1-4; D is possibly TRBD1 (5 bases). The germline V gene encodes CDR1 WNHNN and CDR2 SYGVQD (reference sequence). This CDR3 region has 15 residues. Trimming took off 0 bases at V and 8 bases at J, with 13 bases between the two ends. The CDR3 sequence: CASSESTGASEKLFF. DNA for the CDR3: TGCGCCAGCAGTGAGTCGACCGGGGCAAGCGAAAAACTGTTTTTT.

This clonotype was found many times. The chain is built from TRBV12-3 or TRBV12-4 and TRBJ2-7; TRBD2 aligns across 8 bases. Trimming removed 3 bases from V and 2 bases from J; junction bases left unmatched: 3. The CDR3 is 14 amino acids. The CDR3 sequence: CASSLTSAAYEQYF. As DNA, the CDR3 is TGTGCCAGCAGTTTGACTAGCGCCGCCTACGAGCAGTACTTC.

This clonotype came up many times. The chain recombines TRBV12-3 or TRBV12-4 with TRBJ1-2; D remains ambiguous. Trimming took 1 base from V and 5 from J, leaving 5 bases between them. This CDR3 region has 12 residues. The CDR3 DNA reads TGTGCCAGCAGTTTAGTCCAGTATGGCTACACCTTC. Translation: CASSLVQYGYTF.

In its sample, this clonotype was seen many times. V usage is TRBV27 and J usage is TRBJ2-2, with 7 bases identical to TRBD1. Per the germline V gene, CDR1 is MNHEY and CDR2 is SMNVEV (reference sequence). This CDR3 is built from 14 residues. The V segment lost 8 bases and the J segment 4 bases; nucleotides outside the gene matches: 7. The CDR3 DNA reads as TGTGCCAGCGGACCTGCAGGGGGCACCGGGGAGCTGTTTTTT. Translated, it gives CASGPAGGTGELFF.

The chain couples TRBV30 to TRBJ1-4; 9 bases map to TRBD1. The germline V gene has CDR1 GTSNPN and CDR2 SVGIG (reference sequence). V shed 5 bases and J 6 bases; nucleotides not matched to a gene: 4. The CDR3 spans 13 residues. The CDR3 bases are TGTGCCTGGTCTCGACAGGGGGATGAAAAACTGTTTTTT. Encoded protein: CAWSRQGDEKLFF.

This clonotype was found many times. The chain is built from TRBV5-1 and TRBJ2-1; the match to TRBD2 covers 8 bases. The ends lost 5 bases at V and 8 bases at J; junction bases unmatched: 9. The CDR3 is 14 residues long. Germline-derived CDR1 and CDR2 are SGHRS and YFSETQ. CDR3 nucleotides: TGCGCCAGCAGGTCCGCGGGAGGTTTCGATGAGCAGTTCTTC. This encodes CASRSAGGFDEQFF.